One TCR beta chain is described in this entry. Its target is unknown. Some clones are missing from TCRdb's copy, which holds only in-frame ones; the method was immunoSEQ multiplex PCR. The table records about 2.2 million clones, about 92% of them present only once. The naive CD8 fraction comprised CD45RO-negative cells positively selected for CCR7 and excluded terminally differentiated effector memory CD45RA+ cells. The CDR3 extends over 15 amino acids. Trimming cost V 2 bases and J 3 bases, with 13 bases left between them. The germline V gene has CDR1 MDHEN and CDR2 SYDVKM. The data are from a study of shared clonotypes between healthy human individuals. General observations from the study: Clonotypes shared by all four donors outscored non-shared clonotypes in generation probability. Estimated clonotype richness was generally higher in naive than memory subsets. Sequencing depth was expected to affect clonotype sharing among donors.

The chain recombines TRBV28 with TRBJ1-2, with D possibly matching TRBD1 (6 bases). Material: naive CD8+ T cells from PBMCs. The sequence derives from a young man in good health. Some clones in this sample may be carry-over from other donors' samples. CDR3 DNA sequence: TGTGCCAGCAGTTTACCTTCGGGGGCACACTATGGCTACACCTTC. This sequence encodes CASSLPSGAHYGYTF.